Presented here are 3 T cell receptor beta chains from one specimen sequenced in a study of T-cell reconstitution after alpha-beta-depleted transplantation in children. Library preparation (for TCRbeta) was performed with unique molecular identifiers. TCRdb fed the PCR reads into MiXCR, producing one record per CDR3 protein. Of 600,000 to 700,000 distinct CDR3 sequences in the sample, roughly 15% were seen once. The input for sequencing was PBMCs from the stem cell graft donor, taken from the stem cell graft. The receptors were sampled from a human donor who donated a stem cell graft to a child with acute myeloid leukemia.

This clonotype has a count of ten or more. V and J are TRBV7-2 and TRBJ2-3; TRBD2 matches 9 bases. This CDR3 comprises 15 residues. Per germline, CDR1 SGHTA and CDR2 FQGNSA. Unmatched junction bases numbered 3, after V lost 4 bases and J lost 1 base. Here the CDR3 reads CASSSAGGRTDTQYF. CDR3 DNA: TGTGCCAGCAGCTCCGCGGGGGGGCGCACAGATACGCAGTATTTT.

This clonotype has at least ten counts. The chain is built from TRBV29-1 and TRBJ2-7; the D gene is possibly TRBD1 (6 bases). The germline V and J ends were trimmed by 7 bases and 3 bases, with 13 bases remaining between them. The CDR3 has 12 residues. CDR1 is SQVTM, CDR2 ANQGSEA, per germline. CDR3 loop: CSARDTHYEQYF. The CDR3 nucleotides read TGCAGCGCTCGGGACACACACTACGAGCAGTACTTC.

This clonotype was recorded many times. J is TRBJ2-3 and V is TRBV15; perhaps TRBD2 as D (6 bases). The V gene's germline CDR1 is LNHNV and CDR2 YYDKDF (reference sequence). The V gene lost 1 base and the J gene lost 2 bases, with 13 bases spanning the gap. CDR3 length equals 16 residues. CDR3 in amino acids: CATSRVEGSVTDTQYF. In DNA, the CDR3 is TGTGCCACCAGCAGAGTGGAGGGGTCCGTCACAGATACGCAGTATTTT.